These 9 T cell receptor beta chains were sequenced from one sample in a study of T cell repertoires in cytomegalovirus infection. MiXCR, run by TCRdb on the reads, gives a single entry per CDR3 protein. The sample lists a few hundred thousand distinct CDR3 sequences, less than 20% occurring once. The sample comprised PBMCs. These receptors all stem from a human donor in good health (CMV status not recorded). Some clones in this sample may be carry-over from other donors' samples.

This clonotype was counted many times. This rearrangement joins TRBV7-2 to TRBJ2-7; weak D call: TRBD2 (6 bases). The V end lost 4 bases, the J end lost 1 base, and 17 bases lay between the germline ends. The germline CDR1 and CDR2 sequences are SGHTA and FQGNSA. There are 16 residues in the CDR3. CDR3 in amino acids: CASSSQIGGWSYEQYF. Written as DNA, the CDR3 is TGTGCCAGCAGCTCCCAGATCGGGGGTTGGTCCTACGAGCAGTACTTC.

Here the CDR3 DNA reads TGTGCCAGCAGTTACGCGGACAGGGAAAGACAGTACTTC. It yields the protein CASSYADRERQYF. This chain connects TRBV6-5 to TRBJ2-7; TRBD1 matches at 8 bases. This CDR3 region has 13 residues. Germline CDR1 reads MNHEY; CDR2 reads SVGAGI. Trimming at V came to 2 bases and at J to 10 bases, leaving 7 bases not matched to a gene.

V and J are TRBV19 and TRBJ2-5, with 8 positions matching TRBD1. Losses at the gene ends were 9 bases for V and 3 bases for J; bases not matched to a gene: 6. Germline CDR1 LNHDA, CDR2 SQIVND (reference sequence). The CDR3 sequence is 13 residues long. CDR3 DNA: TGTGCCAGCGAGGACAGGGCTAAAGAGACCCAGTACTTC. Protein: CASEDRAKETQYF.

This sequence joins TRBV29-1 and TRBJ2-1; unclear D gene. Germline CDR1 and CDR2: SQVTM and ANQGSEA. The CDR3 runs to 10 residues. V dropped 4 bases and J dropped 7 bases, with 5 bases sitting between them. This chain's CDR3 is CSVGENEQFF. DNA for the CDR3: TGCAGCGTTGGAGAAAATGAGCAGTTCTTC.

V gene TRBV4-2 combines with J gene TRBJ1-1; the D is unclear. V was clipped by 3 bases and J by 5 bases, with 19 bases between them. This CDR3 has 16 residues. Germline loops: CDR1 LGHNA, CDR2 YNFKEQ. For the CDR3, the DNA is TGTGCCAGCAGCCAGGCGTCGCGAAGGCCCGGGACTGAAGCTTTCTTT. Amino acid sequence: CASSQASRRPGTEAFF.

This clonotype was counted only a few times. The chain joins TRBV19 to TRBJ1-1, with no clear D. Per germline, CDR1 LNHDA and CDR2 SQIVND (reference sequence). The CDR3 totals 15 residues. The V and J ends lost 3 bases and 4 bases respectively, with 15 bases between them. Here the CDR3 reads CASSMRTVLITEAFF. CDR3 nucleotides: TGTGCCAGTAGTATGAGAACAGTTCTCATCACTGAAGCTTTCTTT. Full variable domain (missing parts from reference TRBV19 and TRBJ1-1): DGGITQSPKYLFRKEGQNVTLSCEQNLNHDAMYWYRQDPGQGLRLIYYSQIVNDFQKGDIAEGYSVSREKKESFPLTVTSAQKNPTAFYLCASSMRTVLITEAFFGQGTRLTVV.

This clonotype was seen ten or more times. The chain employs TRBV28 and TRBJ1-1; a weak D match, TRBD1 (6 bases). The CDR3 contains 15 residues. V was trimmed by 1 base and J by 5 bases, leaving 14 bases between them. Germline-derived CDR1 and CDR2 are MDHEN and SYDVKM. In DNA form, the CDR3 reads TGTGCCAGCAGTTTATTTCGCAGGGGTAGAACTGAAGCTTTCTTT. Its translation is CASSLFRRGRTEAFF.

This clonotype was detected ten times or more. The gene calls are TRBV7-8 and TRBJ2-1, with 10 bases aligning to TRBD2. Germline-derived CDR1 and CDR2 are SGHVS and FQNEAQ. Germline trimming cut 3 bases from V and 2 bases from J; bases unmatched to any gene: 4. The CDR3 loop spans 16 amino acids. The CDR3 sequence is CASSFPSGSPYNEQFF. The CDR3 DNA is TGTGCCAGCAGCTTTCCTAGCGGGAGTCCCTACAATGAGCAGTTCTTC.

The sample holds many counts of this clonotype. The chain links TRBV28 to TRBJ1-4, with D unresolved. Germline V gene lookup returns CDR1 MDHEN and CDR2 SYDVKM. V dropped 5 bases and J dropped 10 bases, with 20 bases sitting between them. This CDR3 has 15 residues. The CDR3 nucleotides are TGTGCCAGCAGTAATAGTCGCGGTACAATTGGAAAACTGTTTTTT. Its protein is CASSNSRGTIGKLFF.